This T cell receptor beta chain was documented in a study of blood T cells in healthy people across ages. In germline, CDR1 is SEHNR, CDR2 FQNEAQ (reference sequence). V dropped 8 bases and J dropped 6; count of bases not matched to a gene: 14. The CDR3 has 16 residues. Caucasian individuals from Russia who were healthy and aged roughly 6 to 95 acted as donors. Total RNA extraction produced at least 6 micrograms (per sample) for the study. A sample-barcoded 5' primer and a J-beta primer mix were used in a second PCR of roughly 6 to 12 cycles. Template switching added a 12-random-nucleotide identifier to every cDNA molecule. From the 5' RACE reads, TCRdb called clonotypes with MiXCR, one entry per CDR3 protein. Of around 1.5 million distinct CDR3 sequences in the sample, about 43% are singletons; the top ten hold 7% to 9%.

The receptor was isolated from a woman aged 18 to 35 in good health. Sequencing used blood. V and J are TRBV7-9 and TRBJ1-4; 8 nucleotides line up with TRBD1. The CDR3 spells CASRPPPGQVDEKLFF. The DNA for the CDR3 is TGTGCCAGCCGCCCCCCTCCGGGACAGGTGGATGAAAAACTGTTTTTT.